This T cell receptor beta chain was identified in a study of cytomegalovirus exposure and HLA in healthy donors. V lost 4 bases and J lost 14; bases outside the gene matches: 6. CDR1 and CDR2 (germline): SGHDN, FVKESK. The CDR3 is made up of 13 amino acids. The table lists this clone with a few counts. Some clones are missing from TCRdb's copy, which holds only in-frame ones; the method was immunoSEQ multiplex PCR. The sample shows around 95,000 clones, roughly 85% of them seen only once. The chain carries TRBV14 and TRBJ2-1; 12 positions match TRBD2. What was sequenced was PBMCs. The receptor's source is a man aged 18 to 30 in good health and CMV-seropositive. CDR3 coding DNA: TGTGCCAGCAGCCTAAGGACTAGCGGGAAGGAGTTCTTC. This codes for CASSLRTSGKEFF.